These 29 T cell receptor beta chains share one sample of origin, sequenced in a study of early T cells in non-severe SARS-CoV-2 infection. One entry per CDR3 protein, called by TCRdb with MiXCR from the 5' RACE reads. The sample lists over 95,000 distinct CDR3 sequences; approximately 16% were seen once. The sample consisted of whole blood. The receptors here all came from an adult who was a healthcare worker with PCR-confirmed SARS-CoV-2 infection or an uninfected control (not recorded which).

The chain links TRBV21-1 to TRBJ1-2. TRBV21-1 is a pseudogene segment. This CDR3 has 14 residues. The CDR3 reads CASSKDRFSAGYTF. The CDR3 coding sequence is TGTGCCAGCAGCAAAGATAGGTTTTCTGCTGGCTACACCTTC.

V and J are TRBV5-1 and TRBJ2-1; D gene ambiguous. Germline CDR1 is SGHRS and CDR2 is YFSETQ. V lost 4 bases and J lost 7, with 9 bases in between. The CDR3 spans 12 residues. The CDR3 coding sequence is TGCGCCAGCAGCCCTGCATGGAATGAGCAGTTCTTC. Its protein product is CASSPAWNEQFF.

This clonotype turned up a few times. The chain combines TRBV5-6 with TRBJ2-1; D perhaps matches TRBD1 (5 bases). Germline assignment: CDR1 SGHDT and CDR2 YYEEEE. V lost 4 bases, J lost 0 bases, and 14 bases lay in between. The CDR3 runs to 16 residues. The CDR3 protein is CASSTYRISSYNEQFF. In DNA, the CDR3 is TGTGCCAGCAGCACCTACAGGATAAGCTCCTACAATGAGCAGTTCTTC.

The V gene is TRBV20-1, the J gene TRBJ1-2; TRBD1 might be the D (6 bases). The CDR3 consists of 15 residues. V dropped 5 bases and J dropped 5 bases, with 21 bases sitting between them. Germline V lookup: CDR1 DFQATT, CDR2 SNEGSKA (reference sequence). CDR3 sequence: CSAVRGASAYYGYTF. The CDR3 nucleotides read TGCAGTGCTGTCCGGGGGGCCTCAGCGTATTATGGCTACACCTTC.

About this clonotype itself: At one boundary the junction diverges from the germline segment, which might be a read error. The gene calls are TRBV24-1 and TRBJ2-7, with 7 bases that match TRBD1. Germline CDR1 reads KGHDR; CDR2 reads SFDVKD. The CDR3 has 15 amino acids. This CDR3 reads CVTSGPQTGSYEQYF. CDR3 DNA: TGTGTCACCAGCGGACCACAGACAGGGTCCTACGAGCAGTACTTC.

This clonotype was recorded at least ten times. J is TRBJ1-2 and V is TRBV5-1; tentatively, D is TRBD1 (6 bases). The V end was cut by 1 base, the J end by 7 bases, with 17 bases between. Germline V gene data show CDR1 as SGHRS and CDR2 as YFSETQ. This CDR3 comprises 15 residues. CDR3 DNA sequence: TGCGCCAGCAGCTTGCTCAAGGCAGGGGACGGTGGCTACACCTTC. It translates to CASSLLKAGDGGYTF.

This clonotype was counted between two and nine times. The rearrangement links TRBV28 to TRBJ1-5, with D possibly TRBD1 on 6 matching bases. This CDR3 comprises 15 residues. Trimming stripped 6 bases from V and 12 bases from J, with 24 bases between. The germline V gene encodes CDR1 MDHEN and CDR2 SYDVKM. In DNA form, the CDR3 reads TGTGCCAGCAGATTGGGGGCAGTGCAGGGAGGCTTCCAGCATTTT. Protein product: CASRLGAVQGGFQHF. Full variable domain (rest looked up from reference TRBV28 and TRBJ1-5): DVKVTQSSRYLVKRTGEKVFLECVQDMDHENMFWYRQDPGLGLRLIYFSYDVKMKEKGDIPEGYSVSREKKERFSLILESASTNQTSMYLCASRLGAVQGGFQHFGDGTRLSIL.

This chain uses TRBV7-9 with TRBJ2-3; D is perhaps TRBD1 or TRBD2 (5 bases each). CDR3 size: 15 residues. V was pared by 5 bases and J by 2 bases, with 14 bases between. Looked up from germline, CDR1 is SEHNR and CDR2 is FQNEAQ (reference sequence). The CDR3, as DNA: TGTGCCAGCAGCCCCACGGTGGGGGTCACAGATACGCAGTATTTT. Translating gives CASSPTVGVTDTQYF.

This clonotype was counted a few times. CDR3 coding DNA: TGCGCCAGCAGCTCACTAGCGGGAGGGCCCGGCAATGAGCAGTTCTTC. Translation gives CASSSLAGGPGNEQFF. This chain joins TRBV5-1 and TRBJ2-1, with TRBD2 identical over 13 bases. CDR1 and CDR2 from the germline V gene are SGHRS and YFSETQ. V lost 3 bases to trimming and J lost 6 bases; unmatched junction nucleotides: 6. CDR3 size: 16 residues.

This chain joins TRBV12-3 or TRBV12-4 and TRBJ2-3, with D perhaps matching TRBD1 (5 bases). V lost 6 bases, J lost 3 bases, and 10 bases lay in between. This CDR3 is 13 amino acids long. CDR3 DNA: TGTGCCAGCAGAGACAGATTAACAGATACGCAGTATTTT. Residues: CASRDRLTDTQYF.

The sample holds a few counts of this clonotype. This rearrangement joins TRBV24-1 to TRBJ2-2; TRBD2 is a possible D gene (6 bases). Trimming cost V 4 bases and J 3 bases, with 11 bases left between them. From germline, CDR1 is KGHDR and CDR2 SFDVKD. This CDR3 is built from 15 residues. CDR3 region: CATSETGTDTGELFF. For the CDR3, the DNA is TGTGCCACCAGTGAGACCGGGACTGACACCGGGGAGCTGTTTTTT.

In this sample, this clonotype turned up a few times. CDR3 protein: CASSSPLGKNTEAFF. The CDR3 DNA reads as TGTGCCAGCAGCTCCCCACTGGGGAAGAACACTGAAGCTTTCTTT. The V and J genes are TRBV11-2 and TRBJ1-1; D gene unclear. Trimming stripped 4 bases from V and 1 base from J, with 13 bases between. Germline V gene lookup returns CDR1 SGHAT and CDR2 FQNNGV. There are 15 residues in the CDR3.

The table lists this clonotype with a few counts. This rearrangement joins TRBV29-1 to TRBJ1-2; D remains ambiguous. The CDR3 has 12 amino acids. CDR1 SQVTM and CDR2 ANQGSEA come from the germline V gene. V was trimmed by 4 bases and J by 4 bases, leaving 10 bases between them. Here the CDR3 reads CSVGGRPYGYTF. The CDR3 region has the DNA TGCAGCGTTGGAGGACGGCCCTATGGCTACACCTTC.

This rearrangement joins TRBV20-1 to TRBJ1-1; 10 positions match TRBD1. The CDR3 is 13 amino acids. CDR1 is DFQATT, CDR2 SNEGSKA, per germline (reference sequence). Germline trimming cut 3 bases from V and 8 bases from J; bases unmatched to any gene: 6. CDR3 coding DNA: TGCAGTGCTAGGTGGGACAGGGGAGCCGAAGCTTTCTTT. As protein: CSARWDRGAEAFF.

CDR3 coding DNA: TGTGCCAGCAGTTCCGACTCGGGGGAGCAGTACTTC. Translation gives CASSSDSGEQYF. The chain recombines TRBV9 with TRBJ2-7; a possible D gene is TRBD2 (5 bases). Germline V gene data show CDR1 as SGDLS and CDR2 as YYNGEE. V lost 5 bases and J 7 bases, leaving 13 bases between the germline ends. This CDR3 is 12 amino acids long. Full variable domain (missing parts from reference TRBV9 and TRBJ2-7): DSGVTQTPKHLITATGQRVTLRCSPRSGDLSVYWYQQSLDQGLQFLIQYYNGEERAKGNILERFSAQQFPDLHSELNLSSLELGDSALYFCASSSDSGEQYFGPGTRLTVT.

In its sample, this clonotype was seen a few times. J is TRBJ2-5 and V is TRBV18, with 10 bases matching TRBD2. The V gene end was trimmed by 3 bases and the J gene end by 5 bases; junction bases not matched to a gene: 15. The V gene's germline CDR1 is KGHSH and CDR2 LQKENI. CDR3 size: 18 residues. The CDR3 protein is CASSPVPPASGSLETQYF. The DNA for the CDR3 is TGTGCCAGCTCACCTGTCCCCCCGGCTAGCGGGAGTCTGGAGACCCAGTACTTC.

The chain couples TRBV19 to TRBJ2-1; 7 bases are shared with TRBD2. The germline V gene has CDR1 LNHDA and CDR2 SQIVND (reference sequence). Trimming at V came to 8 bases and at J to 6 bases, leaving 7 bases not matched to a gene. CDR3 size: 13 residues. The CDR3 DNA follows: TGTGCCAGTGGACTAGTCGGCCCCAATGAGCAGTTCTTC. Its translation: CASGLVGPNEQFF.

The chain has TRBV3-1 and TRBJ2-1; 8 nucleotides line up with TRBD1. The germline CDR1 and CDR2 sequences are LGHDT and YNNKEL (reference sequence). The CDR3 length is 13 residues. The ends lost 6 bases at V and 3 bases at J; junction bases unmatched: 1. The CDR3 DNA is TGTGCCAGCAGACAGGGGGGCTACAATGAGCAGTTCTTC. This encodes CASRQGGYNEQFF.

V usage is TRBV12-3 or TRBV12-4 and J usage is TRBJ2-1; D possibly corresponds to TRBD1 (6 bases). There are 14 residues in the CDR3. Trimming cost V 3 bases and J 8 bases, with 14 bases left between them. The CDR3 protein is CASSLGASRHEQFF. The CDR3 nucleotides read TGTGCCAGCAGTTTGGGGGCCTCCCGACATGAGCAGTTCTTC.

This clonotype was counted only a few times. This chain links TRBV5-1 with TRBJ2-5; TRBD1 matches 7 bases. This CDR3 region has 14 residues. Looked up from germline, CDR1 is SGHRS and CDR2 is YFSETQ. The trim removed 3 bases at V and 1 base at J, leaving 3 bases unmatched. CDR3 sequence (DNA): TGCGCCAGCAGCTATCAGGGGGTCCAAGAGACCCAGTACTTC. The encoded protein is CASSYQGVQETQYF.

The rearrangement joins TRBV18 to TRBJ1-5; D may be TRBD1 (5 bases). The germline CDR1 and CDR2 sequences are KGHSH and LQKENI. V was shortened by 3 bases and J by 7 bases, with 13 bases between the two germline ends. The length of the CDR3 is 14 residues. Written as DNA, the CDR3 is TGTGCCAGCTCACCGGGTGGGGCAGGGCAGCCCCAGCATTTT. This sequence encodes CASSPGGAGQPQHF.

The chain uses TRBV28 and TRBJ2-7; maybe TRBD2 (6 bases). The V gene's germline CDR1 is MDHEN and CDR2 SYDVKM. Trimming cost V 6 bases and J 1 base, with 13 bases left between them. The CDR3 length is 14 residues. Here the CDR3 DNA reads TGTGCCAGCAGCGTGTCCGGGACTTCCTACGAGCAGTACTTC. As protein: CASSVSGTSYEQYF.

This clonotype appeared a few times. The CDR3 nucleotides read TGCAGCGGCCGGGACAGAGCCTACAATGAGCAGTTCTTC. This sequence encodes CSGRDRAYNEQFF. The rearrangement links TRBV29-1 to TRBJ2-1; TRBD1 matches 7 bases. Per germline, CDR1 SQVTM and CDR2 ANQGSEA. The CDR3 spans 13 residues. J lost 2 bases, V lost 7 bases, and 5 bases had no gene match.

Ten or more counts support this clonotype. V and J are TRBV6-1 and TRBJ2-5; D remains ambiguous. The germline V gene has CDR1 MNHNS and CDR2 SASEGT. The CDR3 has 15 amino acids. V lost 6 bases to trimming and J lost 5 bases, with 19 bases between them. Written as DNA, the CDR3 is TGTGCCAGCAGCCTACAGAAGATTGGGTCCGAGACCCAGTACTTC. Its translation is CASSLQKIGSETQYF.

This clonotype was seen many times. V and J are TRBV13 and TRBJ2-7, with TRBD2 identical over 8 bases. The CDR3 loop spans 13 amino acids. CDR1 and CDR2 (germline): PRHDT, FYEKMQ (reference sequence). Trimming took 3 bases from V and 3 from J; bases not matched to a gene: 1. CDR3 protein: CASSFGRGYEQYF. CDR3 nucleotides: TGTGCCAGCAGCTTCGGGAGGGGCTACGAGCAGTACTTC.

The V and J genes are TRBV28 and TRBJ1-2; D unresolved. V dropped 6 bases and J dropped 4 bases, with 15 bases sitting between them. This CDR3 is built from 14 residues. CDR1 is MDHEN and CDR2 is SYDVKM in the germline V gene. CDR3 sequence (DNA): TGTGCCAGCAGATCCCCCGGACGGGCCTATGGCTACACCTTC. Translated, it gives CASRSPGRAYGYTF.

The chain employs TRBV28 and TRBJ2-7; D might be TRBD2 (6 bases). Germline CDR1 reads MDHEN; CDR2 reads SYDVKM. Trimming cost V 7 bases and J 7 bases, with 11 bases left between them. The CDR3 totals 11 residues. This chain's CDR3 is CASKRAGEQYF. The DNA of the CDR3 is TGTGCCAGCAAAAGGGCGGGAGAGCAGTACTTC.

This clonotype was seen at least ten times. The chain joins TRBV19 to TRBJ2-7; tentatively, D is TRBD1 or TRBD2 (5 bases each). This CDR3 region has 14 residues. CDR1 is LNHDA and CDR2 is SQIVND in the germline V gene (reference sequence). Trimming cost V 7 bases and J 3 bases, with 16 bases left between them. The CDR3: CASTPGAGFYEQYF. In DNA, the CDR3 is TGTGCCAGTACCCCCGGGGCAGGGTTCTACGAGCAGTACTTC.

The chain links TRBV29-1 to TRBJ2-7; D is uncertain. The V end lost 5 bases, the J end lost 0 bases, and 11 bases lay between the germline ends. The germline V gene has CDR1 SQVTM and CDR2 ANQGSEA. CDR3 length equals 13 residues. The CDR3 protein is CSVCPQSSYEQYF. CDR3 nucleotides: TGCAGCGTTTGCCCCCAAAGCTCCTACGAGCAGTACTTC.